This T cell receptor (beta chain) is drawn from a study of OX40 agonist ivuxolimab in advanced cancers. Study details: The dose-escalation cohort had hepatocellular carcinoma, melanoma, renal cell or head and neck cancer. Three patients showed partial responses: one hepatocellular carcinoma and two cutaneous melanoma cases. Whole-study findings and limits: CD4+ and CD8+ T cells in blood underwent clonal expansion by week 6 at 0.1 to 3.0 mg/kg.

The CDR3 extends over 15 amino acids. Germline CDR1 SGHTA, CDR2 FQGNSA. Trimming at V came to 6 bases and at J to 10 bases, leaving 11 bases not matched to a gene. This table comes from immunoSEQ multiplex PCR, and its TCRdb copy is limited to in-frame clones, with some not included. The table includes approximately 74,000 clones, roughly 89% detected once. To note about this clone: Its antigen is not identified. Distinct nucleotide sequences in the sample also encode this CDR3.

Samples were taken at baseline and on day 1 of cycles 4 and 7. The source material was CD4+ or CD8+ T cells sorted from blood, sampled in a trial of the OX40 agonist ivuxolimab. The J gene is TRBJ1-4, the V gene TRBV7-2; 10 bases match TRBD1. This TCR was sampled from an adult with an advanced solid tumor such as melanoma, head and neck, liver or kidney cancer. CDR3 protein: CASREPGQGSAKLFF. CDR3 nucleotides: TGTGCCAGCAGAGAACCGGGACAGGGGTCGGCAAAACTGTTTTTT.